This T cell receptor beta chain was observed in a study of blood T cell repertoires in COVID-19. Looking at the study overall: Acute and convalescent COVID-19 specimens originated in the United States, Italy and Spain. PBMCs, B-cell-depleted T cells, or T cells provided the cDNA or gDNA that made up the material.

The ends lost 6 bases at V and 1 base at J; junction bases unmatched: 8. The germline gives CDR1 MDHEN, CDR2 SYDVKM. The CDR3 runs 16 residues. Original processing methods: Reference gene primer amplification in the assay estimated nucleated cell counts. Sequencing was performed with immunoSEQ multiplex PCR; in TCRdb, only in-frame clones are kept and a portion is missing. The DNA was the basis for D and trimming; V, J and clone size are from that table. The table records around 100,000 clones, over 70% of them present only once. The clonotype was recovered from a woman between 70 and 85 years old with acute or convalescent COVID-19. The chain has TRBV28 and TRBJ2-1; 8 nucleotides agree with TRBD1. Specimen: peripheral blood. Here the CDR3 DNA reads TGTGCCAGCAGCGCCCCCAGGGGGCGATCCTACAATGAGCAGTTCTTC. This gives the protein CASSAPRGRSYNEQFF.